This T cell receptor beta chain was identified in a study of blood T cell repertoires in COVID-19. Across the study: Collection of acute and convalescent COVID-19 samples took place in the United States, Italy and Spain. T cells, B-cell-depleted T cells, or PBMCs provided the cDNA or gDNA that served as material.

V gave up 5 bases and J gave up 7 bases; unmatched junction bases: 12. Germline V gives CDR1 MNHEY, CDR2 SMNVEV (reference sequence). The length of the CDR3 is 17 residues. Original processing methods: Quantification of nucleated cells was approximated via reference gene primer amplification. Clones were sequenced by immunoSEQ multiplex PCR, and TCRdb holds only the in-frame ones, with some missing. That table furnishes V, J and clone size, whereas the DNA furnished D and trimming. Here the sample spans some 46,000 clones, approximately 82% being singletons. Sequencing input: peripheral blood. This rearrangement joins TRBV27 to TRBJ2-1; 12 bases are a match to TRBD2. This sequence originates from an elderly woman with acute or convalescent COVID-19. The CDR3 nucleotides read TGTGCCAGCAGTCCCTACACCCTAGCGGGGGGGCAGAATGAGCAGTTCTTC. It specifies CASSPYTLAGGQNEQFF.